The 6 T cell receptor beta chains presented below share a single source sample, sequenced in a study of a mutant IDH1 vaccine in newly diagnosed glioma. No antigen has been identified for these receptors. Sample time point: week 5, during vaccination. A single vaccine dose contained 300 ug of mutant IDH1 20-mer peptide, and topical imiquimod was used with it. The assay was immunoSEQ multiplex PCR, and TCRdb's table has in-frame clones only and misses some. The sample lists 12,000 or so clones, roughly 84% occurring once. The sequencing used PBMCs, collected from a glioma patient whose treatment included an IDH1 peptide vaccine. The receptors were sampled from a woman aged 40 to 55 with glioma. Some clones in this sample may be carry-over from other donors' samples.

The rearrangement joins TRBV7-6 to TRBJ2-1, with 9 bases that match TRBD1. The ends lost 1 base at V and 4 bases at J; junction bases unmatched: 2. This CDR3 has 15 amino acids. The germline CDR1 and CDR2 sequences are SGHVS and FNYEAQ. The CDR3 bases are TGTGCCAGCAGCTTAGGACAGGGGGGTTACAATGAGCAGTTCTTC. Its protein is CASSLGQGGYNEQFF.

The rearrangement links TRBV5-1 to TRBJ2-5; tentative D call: TRBD1 (6 bases). CDR3 length: 14 amino acids. Trimming stripped 0 bases from V and 4 bases from J, with 10 bases between. CDR1 is SGHRS and CDR2 is YFSETQ in the germline V gene. The CDR3 nucleotides read TGCGCCAGCAGCTTGGGGGGGCCGAGAGAGACCCAGTACTTC. This gives the protein CASSLGGPRETQYF.

In its sample, this clone was seen a few times. The chain couples TRBV5-1 to TRBJ2-5, with D hard to call. The CDR3 sequence is 16 residues long. Deletions cut 0 bases from V and 1 base from J, with 13 bases between. Germline-derived CDR1 and CDR2 are SGHRS and YFSETQ. CDR3 sequence (DNA): TGCGCCAGCAGCTTGGCCGAAATACGTGTCCAAGAGACCCAGTACTTC. This codes for CASSLAEIRVQETQYF.

The V call is TRBV12-5, the J call TRBJ2-2; D possibly uses TRBD1 or TRBD2 (7 bases each). Germline CDR1 is LGHNT and CDR2 is FRNRAP. CDR3 length: 15 amino acids. V was trimmed by 2 bases and J by 6 bases, leaving 13 bases between them. DNA for the CDR3: TGTGCTAGTGGTTTGCCCCCAGGGGGGGCCGGGGAGCTGTTTTTT. As protein: CASGLPPGGAGELFF.

The chain carries TRBV6-5 and TRBJ2-7; the D gene is possibly TRBD1 (5 bases). V was clipped by 4 bases and J by 2 bases, with 18 bases between them. Germline CDR1 is MNHEY and CDR2 is SVGAGI. The CDR3 consists of 16 residues. In nucleotides, the CDR3 is TGTGCCAGCAGTTCCAAGGCTCAGGGCCCTCCCTACGAGCAGTACTTC. Protein product: CASSSKAQGPPYEQYF.

The rearrangement uses TRBV4-1 and TRBJ1-1, with TRBD1 identical over 9 bases. The CDR3 totals 14 residues. V shed 5 bases and J 3 bases; nucleotides not matched to a gene: 4. From germline, CDR1 is MGHRA and CDR2 YSYEKL. CDR3 nucleotide sequence: TGCGCCAGCAGCACCGGACAGGGGTACACTGAAGCTTTCTTT. Its protein is CASSTGQGYTEAFF.